These T cell receptor beta chains were read from a single sample in a study of tumor-infiltrating lymphocytes in localized non-small cell lung cancer. Clones were sequenced by immunoSEQ multiplex PCR, and TCRdb holds only the in-frame ones, with some missing. This table has about 9,300 clones, about 79% appearing once. Sequencing was carried out using uninvolved lung tissue not adjacent to the tumor. The receptors were gathered from a human donor with non-small cell lung cancer. Both conserved end residues are part of each CDR3. Fields, in order: V gene, clone size, D gene, J gene, CDR3 protein, CDR3 DNA. The D gene is left open where the match is weak. Only part of the rows carry a size: once, few, many, or a class if the clone is expanded.

V gene: TRBV19; clone size: NA; D gene: NA; J gene: TRBJ1-1; CDR3 protein: CASSTLDITLGDTEAFF; CDR3 DNA: TGTGCCAGTAGTACCCTCGACATTACCCTAGGAGATACTGAAGCTTTCTTT
V gene: TRBV10-1; clone size: NA; D gene: TRBD2; J gene: TRBJ2-3; CDR3 protein: CASSDPSSGSTDTQYF; CDR3 DNA: TGCGCCAGCAGTGACCCCTCTAGCGGGAGCACAGATACGCAGTATTTT
V gene: TRBV14; clone size: once; D gene: NA; J gene: TRBJ1-2; CDR3 protein: CASSQAGDHGYTF; CDR3 DNA: TGTGCCAGCAGCCAAGCCGGGGACCATGGCTACACCTTC
V gene: TRBV28; clone size: NA; D gene: NA; J gene: TRBJ1-1; CDR3 protein: CASSLPFSGTEAFF; CDR3 DNA: TGTGCCAGCAGTTTACCATTCTCGGGTACGGAAGCTTTCTTT
V gene: TRBV19; clone size: few; D gene: NA; J gene: TRBJ2-7; CDR3 protein: CASSIYGGEQYF; CDR3 DNA: TGTGCCAGTAGTATCTACGGAGGCGAGCAGTACTTC
V gene: TRBV19; clone size: NA; D gene: TRBD2; J gene: TRBJ2-7; CDR3 protein: CASRRYGLAGYEQYF; CDR3 DNA: TGTGCCAGTAGACGGTATGGACTAGCGGGATACGAGCAGTACTTC
V gene: TRBV4-1; clone size: few; D gene: NA; J gene: TRBJ2-7; CDR3 protein: CASSQDQADRSSYEQYF; CDR3 DNA: TGCGCCAGCAGCCAAGACCAGGCGGACCGAAGCTCCTACGAGCAGTACTTC
V gene: TRBV5-1; clone size: NA; D gene: NA; J gene: TRBJ2-5; CDR3 protein: CASSLILQETQYF; CDR3 DNA: TGCGCCAGCAGTCTGATCCTCCAAGAGACCCAGTACTTC
V gene: TRBV7-8; clone size: NA; D gene: NA; J gene: TRBJ2-1; CDR3 protein: CASSLDGTPYNEQFF; CDR3 DNA: TGTGCCAGCAGCTTAGACGGGACCCCCTACAATGAGCAGTTCTTC
V gene: TRBV29-1; clone size: few; D gene: NA; J gene: TRBJ1-2; CDR3 protein: CSVESRREDGYTF; CDR3 DNA: TGCAGCGTTGAATCGCGCAGGGAGGATGGCTACACCTTC
V gene: TRBV4-2; clone size: NA; D gene: NA; J gene: TRBJ1-5; CDR3 protein: CASSQVAGGRNQPQHF; CDR3 DNA: TGTGCCAGCAGCCAAGTAGCGGGTGGGCGCAATCAGCCCCAGCATTTT
V gene: TRBV4-3; clone size: once; D gene: TRBD1; J gene: TRBJ2-7; CDR3 protein: CASSQGAGQGSYEQYF; CDR3 DNA: TGCGCCAGCAGCCAAGGGGCGGGACAGGGTTCCTACGAGCAGTACTTC
V gene: TRBV21-1; clone size: NA; D gene: NA; J gene: TRBJ2-7; CDR3 protein: CATPGTSGSYEQYF; CDR3 DNA: TGTGCCACCCCGGGGACTAGCGGGTCATACGAGCAGTACTTC
V gene: TRBV27; clone size: NA; D gene: NA; J gene: TRBJ2-5; CDR3 protein: CASSFGQGYQETQYF; CDR3 DNA: TGTGCCAGCAGTTTTGGGCAGGGGTACCAAGAGACCCAGTACTTC
V gene: TRBV11-3; clone size: once; D gene: NA; J gene: TRBJ2-1; CDR3 protein: CASSLVLGNEQFF; CDR3 DNA: TGTGCCAGCAGCTTAGTACTAGGGAATGAGCAGTTCTTC
V gene: TRBV29-1; clone size: NA; D gene: TRBD1; J gene: TRBJ1-2; CDR3 protein: CSVRSTGGDRYGYTF; CDR3 DNA: TGCAGCGTCAGATCGACAGGGGGCGACAGATATGGCTACACCTTC
V gene: TRBV6-5; clone size: few; D gene: TRBD1; J gene: TRBJ1-1; CDR3 protein: CASTPRGREAFF; CDR3 DNA: TGTGCCAGCACCCCCAGGGGGCGCGAAGCTTTCTTT
V gene: TRBV7-3; clone size: NA; D gene: TRBD2; J gene: TRBJ2-1; CDR3 protein: CASSSPEGGRGAGAYNEQFF; CDR3 DNA: TGTGCCAGCAGCTCCCCGGAGGGCGGGAGGGGGGCTGGGGCCTACAATGAGCAGTTCTTC
V gene: TRBV7-8; clone size: once; D gene: TRBD1; J gene: TRBJ1-2; CDR3 protein: CASSSGTGYGGYTF; CDR3 DNA: TGTGCCAGCAGCTCCGGGACAGGGTATGGAGGCTACACCTTC
V gene: TRBV19; clone size: NA; D gene: NA; J gene: TRBJ2-1; CDR3 protein: CASTSRLRNEQFF; CDR3 DNA: TGTGCCAGTACTAGCAGGCTCCGGAATGAGCAGTTCTTC
V gene: TRBV6-1; clone size: once; D gene: NA; J gene: TRBJ1-5; CDR3 protein: CASSDVGAGDQPQHF; CDR3 DNA: TGTGCCAGCAGTGACGTTGGGGCAGGCGATCAGCCCCAGCATTTT
V gene: TRBV14; clone size: NA; D gene: NA; J gene: TRBJ2-7; CDR3 protein: CASSQDYDEQYF; CDR3 DNA: TGTGCCAGCAGCCAAGATTACGACGAGCAGTACTTC
V gene: TRBV28; clone size: NA; D gene: TRBD2; J gene: TRBJ2-2; CDR3 protein: CARRIRGLTNTGELFF; CDR3 DNA: TGTGCCAGGAGGATCCGGGGACTAACGAACACCGGGGAGCTGTTTTTT
V gene: TRBV4-1; clone size: once; D gene: NA; J gene: TRBJ2-3; CDR3 protein: CASSQGGLSTDTQYF; CDR3 DNA: TGCGCCAGCAGCCAAGGCGGTCTCAGCACAGATACGCAGTATTTT
V gene: TRBV27; clone size: few; D gene: NA; J gene: TRBJ2-1; CDR3 protein: CASSLPGYNEQFF; CDR3 DNA: TGTGCCAGCAGTTTACCGGGGTACAATGAGCAGTTCTTC
V gene: TRBV28; clone size: NA; D gene: NA; J gene: TRBJ1-2; CDR3 protein: CASSLTNPYYTF; CDR3 DNA: TGTGCCAGCAGTTTGACAAACCCCTACTACACCTTC
V gene: TRBV7-2; clone size: NA; D gene: NA; J gene: TRBJ2-7; CDR3 protein: CASSEGDGSFYEQYF; CDR3 DNA: TGTGCCAGCAGCGAAGGGGACGGGAGTTTTTACGAGCAGTACTTC
V gene: TRBV7-9; clone size: NA; D gene: TRBD1; J gene: TRBJ1-5; CDR3 protein: CASSPRGQGSQPQHF; CDR3 DNA: TGTGCCAGCAGCCCCAGAGGACAGGGAAGTCAGCCCCAGCATTTT
V gene: TRBV28; clone size: NA; D gene: NA; J gene: TRBJ1-5; CDR3 protein: CASSLSQNQPQHF; CDR3 DNA: TGTGCCAGCAGTTTATCCCAAAATCAGCCCCAGCATTTT
V gene: TRBV7-8; clone size: NA; D gene: NA; J gene: TRBJ1-2; CDR3 protein: CASSLRQNYGYTF; CDR3 DNA: TGTGCCAGCAGCTTACGACAGAACTATGGCTACACCTTC
V gene: TRBV5-5; clone size: NA; D gene: TRBD1; J gene: TRBJ2-5; CDR3 protein: CASSPRTGTAQETQYF; CDR3 DNA: TGTGCCAGCAGCCCCCGGACAGGAACCGCCCAAGAGACCCAGTACTTC
V gene: TRBV4-3; clone size: NA; D gene: TRBD1; J gene: TRBJ1-1; CDR3 protein: CASSQHKTGYGTEAFF; CDR3 DNA: TGCGCCAGCAGCCAACACAAGACAGGGTATGGCACTGAAGCTTTCTTT
V gene: TRBV7-8; clone size: few; D gene: NA; J gene: TRBJ1-1; CDR3 protein: CASSFQQNTEAFF; CDR3 DNA: TGTGCCAGCAGCTTTCAGCAGAACACTGAAGCTTTCTTT
V gene: TRBV11-2; clone size: NA; D gene: NA; J gene: TRBJ2-5; CDR3 protein: CASSIRDRETQYF; CDR3 DNA: TGTGCCAGCAGCATCCGGGACCGAGAGACCCAGTACTTC
V gene: TRBV7-6; clone size: few; D gene: TRBD1; J gene: TRBJ2-1; CDR3 protein: CASSLGGDRGYNEQFF; CDR3 DNA: TGTGCCAGCAGCCTCGGTGGGGACAGGGGATACAATGAGCAGTTCTTC
V gene: TRBV9; clone size: NA; D gene: TRBD1; J gene: TRBJ2-3; CDR3 protein: CASSIGQGGTDTQYF; CDR3 DNA: TGTGCCAGCAGCATCGGACAGGGGGGCACAGATACGCAGTATTTT
V gene: TRBV7-6; clone size: NA; D gene: TRBD1; J gene: TRBJ2-6; CDR3 protein: CASSSTGGAGANVLTF; CDR3 DNA: TGTGCCAGCAGCTCAACAGGGGGCGCCGGGGCCAACGTCCTGACTTTC
V gene: TRBV5-4; clone size: NA; D gene: NA; J gene: TRBJ2-7; CDR3 protein: CASSLDVFREQYF; CDR3 DNA: TGTGCCAGCAGCTTGGACGTCTTTCGGGAGCAGTACTTC
V gene: TRBV11-2; clone size: NA; D gene: NA; J gene: TRBJ1-2; CDR3 protein: CASSEQDAGGYTF; CDR3 DNA: TGTGCCAGCAGTGAACAGGACGCTGGAGGCTACACCTTC
V gene: TRBV19; clone size: NA; D gene: NA; J gene: TRBJ2-7; CDR3 protein: CASNDGRSYEQYF; CDR3 DNA: TGTGCCAGTAATGACGGACGGTCCTACGAGCAGTACTTC
V gene: TRBV7-2; clone size: NA; D gene: TRBD2; J gene: TRBJ2-1; CDR3 protein: CASSSRTSGRSYEQFF; CDR3 DNA: TGTGCCAGCAGTTCCCGGACTAGCGGGAGATCCTATGAGCAGTTCTTC
V gene: TRBV7-8; clone size: large; D gene: NA; J gene: TRBJ2-1; CDR3 protein: CASSLASFDEQFF; CDR3 DNA: TGTGCCAGCAGCTTAGCTAGTTTCGATGAGCAGTTCTTC
V gene: TRBV9; clone size: NA; D gene: TRBD1; J gene: TRBJ2-5; CDR3 protein: CASSNGQGAFQETQYF; CDR3 DNA: TGTGCCAGCAGCAACGGACAGGGGGCCTTCCAAGAGACCCAGTACTTC
V gene: TRBV7-9; clone size: NA; D gene: NA; J gene: TRBJ1-1; CDR3 protein: CASSLAGQETEAFF; CDR3 DNA: TGTGCCAGCAGCTTGGCAGGGCAGGAGACTGAAGCTTTCTTT
V gene: TRBV30; clone size: NA; D gene: NA; J gene: TRBJ1-4; CDR3 protein: CAWSVGRSTEKLFF; CDR3 DNA: TGTGCCTGGAGTGTAGGGAGGAGTACTGAAAAACTGTTTTTT
V gene: TRBV4-1; clone size: NA; D gene: NA; J gene: TRBJ2-1; CDR3 protein: CASSQEGTPYNEQFF; CDR3 DNA: TGCGCCAGCAGCCAAGAAGGAACCCCGTACAATGAGCAGTTCTTC
V gene: TRBV7-2; clone size: NA; D gene: NA; J gene: TRBJ2-7; CDR3 protein: CASSLERTSREQYF; CDR3 DNA: TGTGCCAGCAGCTTAGAACGGACGAGTCGGGAGCAGTACTTC
V gene: TRBV2; clone size: NA; D gene: TRBD2; J gene: TRBJ2-2; CDR3 protein: CASLWGEGTGELFF; CDR3 DNA: TGTGCCAGCTTATGGGGGGAGGGCACCGGGGAGCTGTTTTTT
V gene: TRBV6-1; clone size: NA; D gene: NA; J gene: TRBJ2-5; CDR3 protein: CASSFNQETQYF; CDR3 DNA: TGTGCCAGCAGTTTTAACCAAGAGACCCAGTACTTC
V gene: TRBV28; clone size: NA; D gene: TRBD2; J gene: TRBJ2-5; CDR3 protein: CASTPPLAGGGETQYF; CDR3 DNA: TGTGCCAGCACCCCCCCGCTAGCGGGAGGGGGGGAGACCCAGTACTTC
V gene: TRBV14; clone size: NA; D gene: TRBD2; J gene: TRBJ2-7; CDR3 protein: CASSHLAGAYEQYF; CDR3 DNA: TGTGCCAGCAGCCATCTAGCGGGAGCCTACGAGCAGTACTTC
V gene: TRBV28; clone size: NA; D gene: TRBD1; J gene: TRBJ1-3; CDR3 protein: CASDSAGTDGNTIYF; CDR3 DNA: TGTGCCAGCGACTCAGCCGGGACAGATGGAAACACCATATATTTT
V gene: TRBV29-1; clone size: NA; D gene: TRBD2; J gene: TRBJ2-1; CDR3 protein: CSANRAGGSRVNEQFF; CDR3 DNA: TGCAGCGCAAATAGAGCGGGAGGGTCTCGGGTCAATGAGCAGTTCTTC
V gene: TRBV5-1; clone size: NA; D gene: NA; J gene: TRBJ1-2; CDR3 protein: CASSLNSQGHYGYTF; CDR3 DNA: TGCGCCAGCAGCTTGAACAGCCAGGGCCACTATGGCTACACCTTC